This T cell receptor beta chain was observed in a study of Graves' ophthalmopathy and Graves' hyperthyroidism. Amplifying from RNA transcripts, the study obtained TCR beta CDR3 regions. Second-round multiplex PCR came after a first-round RT-PCR that employed HTBI primers. MiXCR, applied by TCRdb to the multiplex PCR reads, yields one record per CDR3 protein. This sample has 300,000 to 400,000 distinct CDR3 sequences, with 17% found just once. This clonotype was seen repeatedly, ten times or more. This TCR was sampled from an adult woman with stable Graves' hyperthyroidism. The sequenced material came from peripheral blood.

CDR3 region: CASRRDSGEQPQHF. The CDR3 bases are TGTGCCAGCAGGAGGGACAGCGGCGAGCAGCCCCAGCATTTT. V is TRBV12-3 or TRBV12-4 and J is TRBJ1-5; 7 positions match TRBD1. This CDR3 is built from 14 residues. Unmatched junction bases numbered 9, after V lost 6 bases and J lost 7 bases.